This TCR beta chain was sequenced in a study of cytomegalovirus exposure and HLA in healthy donors. About the study: Earlier, almost 120 million unique TCR beta sequences were recovered from roughly 200 million T cells by an analysis. Unique TCRs numbering some 77 million, obtained from HLA-typed donors, made up an early data release.

Whole-study findings and limits: Several of the most significant clusters appeared linked to common viral pathogens, based on a later analysis.

V was pared by 5 bases and J by 1 base, with 15 bases between. The CDR3 consists of 16 residues. CDR1 and CDR2 from the germline V gene are MDHEN and SYDVKM. About this clone itself: The antigen remains unidentified.

The PCR made use of 60 Vbeta and 13 Jbeta primers. TCRdb's table, derived via immunoSEQ multiplex PCR, lists solely in-frame clones and lacks some. The table lists around 120,000 clones, about 79% of them singletons. Donors sampled were nominally healthy, though unrecorded immune exposures were likely. Sequenced: PBMCs. The sequence was collected from a man between 18 and 29 years old in good health and CMV-seronegative. The chain uses TRBV28 and TRBJ2-1, with TRBD2 as a possible D gene (6 bases). CDR3 loop: CASSRGGTESYNEQFF. The CDR3 DNA follows: TGTGCCAGCAGTCGGGGCGGGACCGAATCCTACAATGAGCAGTTCTTC.